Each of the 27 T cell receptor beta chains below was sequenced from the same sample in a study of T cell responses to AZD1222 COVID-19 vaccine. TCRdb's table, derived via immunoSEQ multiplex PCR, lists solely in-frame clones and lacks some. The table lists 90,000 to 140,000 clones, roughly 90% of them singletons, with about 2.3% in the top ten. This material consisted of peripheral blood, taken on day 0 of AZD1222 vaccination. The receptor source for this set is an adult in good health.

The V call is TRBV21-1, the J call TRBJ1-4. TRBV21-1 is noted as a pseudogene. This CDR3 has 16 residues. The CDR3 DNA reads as TGTGCCAGCAGGGGGGAGGATAGGGAGACTAATGAAAAACTGTTTTTT. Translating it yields CASRGEDRETNEKLFF.

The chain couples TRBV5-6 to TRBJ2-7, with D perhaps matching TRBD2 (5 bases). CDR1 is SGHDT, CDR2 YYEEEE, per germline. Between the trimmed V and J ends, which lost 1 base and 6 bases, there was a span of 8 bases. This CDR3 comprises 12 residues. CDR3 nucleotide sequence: TGTGCCAGCAGCTTGTCACGGGGCGAGCAGTACTTC. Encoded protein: CASSLSRGEQYF.

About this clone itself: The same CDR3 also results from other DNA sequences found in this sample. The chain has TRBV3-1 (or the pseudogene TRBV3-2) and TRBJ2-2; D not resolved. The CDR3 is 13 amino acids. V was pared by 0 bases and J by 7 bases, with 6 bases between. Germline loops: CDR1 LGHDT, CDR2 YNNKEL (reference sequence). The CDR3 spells CASSQDPLGELFF. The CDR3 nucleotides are TGTGCCAGCAGCCAAGATCCCCTCGGGGAGCTGTTTTTT.

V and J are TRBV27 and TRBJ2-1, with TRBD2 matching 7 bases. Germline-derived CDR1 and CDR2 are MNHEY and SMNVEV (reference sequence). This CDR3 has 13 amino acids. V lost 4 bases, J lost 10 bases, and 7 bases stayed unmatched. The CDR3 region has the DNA TGTGCCAGCAGTTCCGCCCCCGGGGGGGAGCAGTTCTTC. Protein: CASSSAPGGEQFF.

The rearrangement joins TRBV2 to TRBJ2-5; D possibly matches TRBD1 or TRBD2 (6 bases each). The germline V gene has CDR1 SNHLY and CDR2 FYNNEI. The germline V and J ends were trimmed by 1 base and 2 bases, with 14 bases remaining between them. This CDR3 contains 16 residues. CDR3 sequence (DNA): TGTGCCAGCAGTGAAGGCCCGGGGGCGGGGCAAGAGACCCAGTACTTC. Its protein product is CASSEGPGAGQETQYF.

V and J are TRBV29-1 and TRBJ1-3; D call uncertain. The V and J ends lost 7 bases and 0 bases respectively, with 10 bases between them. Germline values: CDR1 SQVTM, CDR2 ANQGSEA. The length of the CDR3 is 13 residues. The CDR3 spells CSGIRDSGNTIYF. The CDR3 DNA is TGCAGCGGGATCCGGGACTCTGGAAACACCATATATTTT.

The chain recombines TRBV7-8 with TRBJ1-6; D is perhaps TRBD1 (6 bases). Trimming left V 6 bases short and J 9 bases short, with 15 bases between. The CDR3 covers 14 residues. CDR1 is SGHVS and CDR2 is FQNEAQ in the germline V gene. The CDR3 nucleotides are TGTGCCAGCAGTAACGGACAGTCCAGTTCACCCCTCCACTTT. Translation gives CASSNGQSSSPLHF. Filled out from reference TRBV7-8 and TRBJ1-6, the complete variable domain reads GAGVSQSPRYKVAKRGQDVALRCDPISGHVSLFWYQQALGQGPEFLTYFQNEAQLDKSGLPSDRFFAERPEGSVSTLKIQRTQQEDSAVYLCASSNGQSSSPLHFGNGTRLTVT.

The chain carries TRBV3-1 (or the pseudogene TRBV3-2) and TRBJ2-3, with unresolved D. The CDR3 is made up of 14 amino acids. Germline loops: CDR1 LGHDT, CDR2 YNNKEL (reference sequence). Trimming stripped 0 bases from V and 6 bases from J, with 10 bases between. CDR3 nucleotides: TGTGCCAGCAGCCAAGACCCGATCCCGGATACGCAGTATTTT. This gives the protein CASSQDPIPDTQYF.

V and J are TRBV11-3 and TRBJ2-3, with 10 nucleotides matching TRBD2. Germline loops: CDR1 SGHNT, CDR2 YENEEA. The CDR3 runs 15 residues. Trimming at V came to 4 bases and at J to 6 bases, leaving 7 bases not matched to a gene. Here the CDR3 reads CASSSRSGRPDTQYF. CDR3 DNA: TGTGCCAGCAGCTCCCGTAGCGGGAGGCCGGATACGCAGTATTTT.

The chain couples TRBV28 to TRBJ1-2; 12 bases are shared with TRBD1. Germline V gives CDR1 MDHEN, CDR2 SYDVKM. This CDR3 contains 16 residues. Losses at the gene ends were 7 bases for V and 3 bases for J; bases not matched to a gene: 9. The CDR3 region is CASIPGQGAGHYGYTF. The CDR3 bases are TGTGCCAGCATTCCGGGACAGGGGGCGGGTCACTATGGCTACACCTTC.

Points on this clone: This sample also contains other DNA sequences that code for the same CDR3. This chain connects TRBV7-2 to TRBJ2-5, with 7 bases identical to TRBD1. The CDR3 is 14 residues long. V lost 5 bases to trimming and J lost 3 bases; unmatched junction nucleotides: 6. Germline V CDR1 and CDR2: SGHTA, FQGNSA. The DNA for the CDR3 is TGTGCCAGCAGCCCGAACAGGGGTAAAGAGACCCAGTACTTC. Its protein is CASSPNRGKETQYF.

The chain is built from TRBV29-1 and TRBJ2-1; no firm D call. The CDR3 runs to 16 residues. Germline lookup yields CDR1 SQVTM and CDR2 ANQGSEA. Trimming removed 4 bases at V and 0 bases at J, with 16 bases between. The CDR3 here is CSVVPWARSSYNEQFF. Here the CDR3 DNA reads TGCAGCGTTGTCCCCTGGGCTCGAAGCTCCTACAATGAGCAGTTCTTC.

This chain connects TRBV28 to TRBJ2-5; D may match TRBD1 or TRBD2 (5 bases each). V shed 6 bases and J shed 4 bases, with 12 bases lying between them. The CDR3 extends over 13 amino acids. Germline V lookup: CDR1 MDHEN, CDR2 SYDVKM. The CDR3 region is CASSRGVGETQYF. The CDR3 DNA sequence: TGTGCCAGCAGCCGAGGGGTCGGAGAGACCCAGTACTTC.

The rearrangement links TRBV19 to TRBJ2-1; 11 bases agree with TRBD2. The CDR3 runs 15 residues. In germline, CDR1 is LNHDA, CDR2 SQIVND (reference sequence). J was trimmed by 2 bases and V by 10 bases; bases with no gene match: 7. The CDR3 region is CATGTSGLTYNEQFF. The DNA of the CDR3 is TGTGCCACAGGGACTAGCGGTTTAACCTACAATGAGCAGTTCTTC.

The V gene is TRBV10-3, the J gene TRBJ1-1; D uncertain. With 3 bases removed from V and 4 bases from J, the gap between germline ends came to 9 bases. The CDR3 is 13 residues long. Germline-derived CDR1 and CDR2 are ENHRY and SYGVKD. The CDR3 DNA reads TGTGCCATCAGTGATTTTGACGGCACTGAAGCTTTCTTT. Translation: CAISDFDGTEAFF.

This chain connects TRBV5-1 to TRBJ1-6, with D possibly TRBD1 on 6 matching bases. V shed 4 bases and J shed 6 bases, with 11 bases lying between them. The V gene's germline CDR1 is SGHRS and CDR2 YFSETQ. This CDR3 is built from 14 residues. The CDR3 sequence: CASSGQGSNSPLHF. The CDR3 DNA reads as TGCGCCAGCAGCGGCCAGGGGAGTAATTCACCCCTCCACTTT.

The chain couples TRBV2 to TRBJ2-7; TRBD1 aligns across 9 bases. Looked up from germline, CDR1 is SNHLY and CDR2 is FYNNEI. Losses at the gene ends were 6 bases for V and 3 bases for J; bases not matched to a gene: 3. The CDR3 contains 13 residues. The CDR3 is CASRADRGYEQYF. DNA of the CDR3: TGTGCCAGCAGGGCGGACAGGGGCTACGAGCAGTACTTC.

In nucleotides, the CDR3 is TGTGCCAGCAGCCTCCTGGGGTCTTCCTACAATGAGCAGTTCTTC. Its protein product is CASSLLGSSYNEQFF. This chain uses TRBV7-9 with TRBJ2-1; D remains ambiguous. This CDR3 is built from 15 residues. V shed 5 bases and J shed 1 base, with 12 bases lying between them. Germline V CDR1 and CDR2: SEHNR, FQNEAQ (reference sequence).

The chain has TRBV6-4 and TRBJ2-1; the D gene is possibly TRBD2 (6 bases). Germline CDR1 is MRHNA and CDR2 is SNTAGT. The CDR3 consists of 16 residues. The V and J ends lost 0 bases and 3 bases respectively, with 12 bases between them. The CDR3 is CASSDSSGVGYNEQFF. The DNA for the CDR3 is TGTGCCAGCAGTGACTCTTCGGGGGTAGGCTACAATGAGCAGTTCTTC.

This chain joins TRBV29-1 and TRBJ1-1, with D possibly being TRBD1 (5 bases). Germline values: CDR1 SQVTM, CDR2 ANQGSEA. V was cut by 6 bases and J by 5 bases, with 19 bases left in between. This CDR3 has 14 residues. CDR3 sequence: CSVLGGKKVTEAFF. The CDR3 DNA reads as TGCAGCGTCCTGGGGGGAAAAAAAGTAACTGAAGCTTTCTTT.

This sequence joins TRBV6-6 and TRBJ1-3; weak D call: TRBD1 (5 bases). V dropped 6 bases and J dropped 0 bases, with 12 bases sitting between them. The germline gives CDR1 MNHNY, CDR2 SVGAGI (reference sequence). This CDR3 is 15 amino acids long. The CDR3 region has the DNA TGTGCCAGCAGCCGCGCGGGGCTCTCTGGAAACACCATATATTTT. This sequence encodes CASSRAGLSGNTIYF.

CDR3: CASNSLAGAYNEQFF. The CDR3 DNA follows: TGTGCCAGCAACTCACTAGCGGGGGCTTACAATGAGCAGTTCTTC. The rearrangement links TRBV6-5 to TRBJ2-1; 11 bases match TRBD2. Trimming cost V 7 bases and J 4 bases; bases outside gene matches: 6. Germline V CDR1 and CDR2: MNHEY, SVGAGI. The CDR3 runs 15 residues.

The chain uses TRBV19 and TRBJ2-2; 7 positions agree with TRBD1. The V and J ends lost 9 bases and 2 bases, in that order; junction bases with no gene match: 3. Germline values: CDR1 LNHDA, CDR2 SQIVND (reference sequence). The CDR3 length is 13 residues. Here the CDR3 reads CASGQENTGELFF. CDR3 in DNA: TGTGCCAGCGGACAGGAAAACACCGGGGAGCTGTTTTTT.

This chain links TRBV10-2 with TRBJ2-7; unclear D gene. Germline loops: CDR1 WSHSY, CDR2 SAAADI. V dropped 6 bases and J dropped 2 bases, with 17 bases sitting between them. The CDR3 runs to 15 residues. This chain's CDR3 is CASSVFPRAAYEQYF. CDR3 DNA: TGCGCCAGCAGCGTCTTTCCCCGGGCGGCCTACGAGCAGTACTTC.

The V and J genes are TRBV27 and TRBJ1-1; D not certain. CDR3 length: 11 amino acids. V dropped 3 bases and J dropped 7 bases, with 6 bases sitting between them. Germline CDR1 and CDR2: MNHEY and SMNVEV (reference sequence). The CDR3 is CASSLGSEAFF. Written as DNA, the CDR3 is TGTGCCAGCAGTTTGGGCAGTGAAGCTTTCTTT.

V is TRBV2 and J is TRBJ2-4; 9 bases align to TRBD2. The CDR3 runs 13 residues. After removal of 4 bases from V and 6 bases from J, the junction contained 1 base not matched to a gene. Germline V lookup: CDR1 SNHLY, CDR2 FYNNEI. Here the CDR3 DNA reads TGTGCCAGCAGTGTTAGCGGGGGAAACATTCAGTACTTC. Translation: CASSVSGGNIQYF. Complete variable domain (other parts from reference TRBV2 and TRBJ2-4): EPEVTQTPSHQVTQMGQEVILRCVPISNHLYFYWYRQILGQKVEFLVSFYNNEISEKSEIFDDQFSVERPDGSNFTLKIRSTKLEDSAMYFCASSVSGGNIQYFGAGTRLSVL.

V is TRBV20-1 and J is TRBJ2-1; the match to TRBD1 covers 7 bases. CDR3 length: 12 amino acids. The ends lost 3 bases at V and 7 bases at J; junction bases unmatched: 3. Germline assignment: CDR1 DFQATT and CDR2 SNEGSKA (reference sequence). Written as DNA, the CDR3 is TGCAGTGCTAGTGACAGGGAAAATGAGCAGTTCTTC. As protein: CSASDRENEQFF.